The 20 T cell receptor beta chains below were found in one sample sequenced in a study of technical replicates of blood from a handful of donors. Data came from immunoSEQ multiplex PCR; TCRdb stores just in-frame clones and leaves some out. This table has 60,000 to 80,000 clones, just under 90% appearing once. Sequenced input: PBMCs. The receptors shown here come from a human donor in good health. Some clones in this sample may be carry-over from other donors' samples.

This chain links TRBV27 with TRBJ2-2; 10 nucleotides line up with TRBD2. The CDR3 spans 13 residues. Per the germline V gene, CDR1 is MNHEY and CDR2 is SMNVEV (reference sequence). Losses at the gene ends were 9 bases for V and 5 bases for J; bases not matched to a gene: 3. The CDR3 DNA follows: TGTGCCAGTCGGACTAGCGGAACCGGGGAGCTGTTTTTT. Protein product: CASRTSGTGELFF.

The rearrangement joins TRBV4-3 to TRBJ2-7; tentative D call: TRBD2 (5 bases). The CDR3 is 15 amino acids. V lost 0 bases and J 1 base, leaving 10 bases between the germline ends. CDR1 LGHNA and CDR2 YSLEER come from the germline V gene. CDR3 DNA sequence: TGCGCCAGCAGCCAAGATTGGCGGGTTTCCTACGAGCAGTACTTC. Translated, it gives CASSQDWRVSYEQYF.

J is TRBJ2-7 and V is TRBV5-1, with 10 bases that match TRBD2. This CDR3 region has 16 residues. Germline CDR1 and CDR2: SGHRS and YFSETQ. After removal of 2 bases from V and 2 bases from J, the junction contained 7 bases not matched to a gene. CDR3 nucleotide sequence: TGCGCCAGCAGCTTTGGTTCTAGCGGGGGTACCTACGAGCAGTACTTC. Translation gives CASSFGSSGGTYEQYF.

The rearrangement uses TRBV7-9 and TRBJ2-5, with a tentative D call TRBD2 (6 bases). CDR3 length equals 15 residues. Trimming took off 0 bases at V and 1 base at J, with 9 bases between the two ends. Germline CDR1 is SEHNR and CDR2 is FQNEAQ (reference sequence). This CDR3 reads CASSLARGTQETQYF. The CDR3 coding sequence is TGTGCCAGCAGCTTAGCGCGGGGTACCCAAGAGACCCAGTACTTC.

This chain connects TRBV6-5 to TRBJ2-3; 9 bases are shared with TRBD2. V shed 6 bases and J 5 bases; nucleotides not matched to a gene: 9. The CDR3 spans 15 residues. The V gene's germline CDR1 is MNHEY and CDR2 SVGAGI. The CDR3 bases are TGTGCCAGCAGCTCAGCTAGCGGGGCGGGAGATACGCAGTATTTT. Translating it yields CASSSASGAGDTQYF.

The CDR3 spells CASSFRYETGGSGANVLTF. For the CDR3, the DNA is TGCGCCAGCAGCTTCAGATATGAGACAGGGGGGTCTGGGGCCAACGTCCTGACTTTC. The chain combines TRBV4-3 with TRBJ2-6; 9 bases are a match to TRBD1. Germline trimming cut 5 bases from V and 1 base from J; bases unmatched to any gene: 12. The CDR3 length is 19 residues. From germline, CDR1 is LGHNA and CDR2 YSLEER.

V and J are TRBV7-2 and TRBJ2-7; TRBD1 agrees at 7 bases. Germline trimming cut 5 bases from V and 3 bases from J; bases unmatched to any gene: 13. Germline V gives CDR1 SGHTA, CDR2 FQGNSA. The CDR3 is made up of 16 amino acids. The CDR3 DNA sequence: TGTGCCAGCAGCCCTCGGGACAGCCGAGGGTTCTACGAGCAGTACTTC. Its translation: CASSPRDSRGFYEQYF.

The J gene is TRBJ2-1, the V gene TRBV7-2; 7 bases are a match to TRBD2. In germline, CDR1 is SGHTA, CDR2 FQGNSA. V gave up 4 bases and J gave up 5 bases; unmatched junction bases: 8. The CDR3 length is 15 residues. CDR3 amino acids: CASSSPTSAHNEQFF. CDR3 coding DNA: TGTGCCAGCAGCTCCCCTACTAGCGCCCACAATGAGCAGTTCTTC.

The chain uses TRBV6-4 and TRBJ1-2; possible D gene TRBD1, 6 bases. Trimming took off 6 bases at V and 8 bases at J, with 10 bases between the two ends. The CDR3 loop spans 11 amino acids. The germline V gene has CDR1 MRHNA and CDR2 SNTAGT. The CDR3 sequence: CASRGARGYTF. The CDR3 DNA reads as TGTGCCAGCAGGGGGGCTAGAGGCTACACCTTC.

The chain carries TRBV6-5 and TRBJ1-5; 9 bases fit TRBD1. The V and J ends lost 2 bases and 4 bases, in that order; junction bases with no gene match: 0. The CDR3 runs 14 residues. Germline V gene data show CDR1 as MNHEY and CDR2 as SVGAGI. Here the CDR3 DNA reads TGTGCCAGCAGTTACGGGACAGGGAATCAGCCCCAGCATTTT. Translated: CASSYGTGNQPQHF.

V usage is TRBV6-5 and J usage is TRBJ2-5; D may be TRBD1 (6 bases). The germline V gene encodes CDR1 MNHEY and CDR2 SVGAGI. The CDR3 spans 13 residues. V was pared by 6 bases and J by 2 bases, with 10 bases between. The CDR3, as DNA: TGTGCCAGCAGAAGGACAGAGCAAGAGACCCAGTACTTC. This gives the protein CASRRTEQETQYF.

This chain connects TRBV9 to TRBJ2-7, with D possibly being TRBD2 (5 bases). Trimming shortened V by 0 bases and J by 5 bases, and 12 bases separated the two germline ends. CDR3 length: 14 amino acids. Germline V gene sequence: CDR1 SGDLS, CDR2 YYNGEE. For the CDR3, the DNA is TGTGCCAGCAGCGTAGGTGGGAGTGACGACGAGCAGTACTTC. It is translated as CASSVGGSDDEQYF.

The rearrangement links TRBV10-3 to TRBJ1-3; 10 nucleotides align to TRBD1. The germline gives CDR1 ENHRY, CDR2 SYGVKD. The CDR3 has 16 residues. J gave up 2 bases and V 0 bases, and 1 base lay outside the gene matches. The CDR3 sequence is CAISESGTGAGNTIYF. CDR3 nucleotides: TGTGCCATCAGTGAGTCCGGGACAGGGGCTGGAAACACCATATATTTT.

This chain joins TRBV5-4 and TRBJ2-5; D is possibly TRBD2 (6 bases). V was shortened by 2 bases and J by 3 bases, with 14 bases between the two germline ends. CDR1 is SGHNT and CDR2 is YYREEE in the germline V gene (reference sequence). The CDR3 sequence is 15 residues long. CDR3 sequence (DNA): TGTGCCAGCAGCTTTGCGTCTGGGGGGAAAGAGACCCAGTACTTC. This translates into CASSFASGGKETQYF.

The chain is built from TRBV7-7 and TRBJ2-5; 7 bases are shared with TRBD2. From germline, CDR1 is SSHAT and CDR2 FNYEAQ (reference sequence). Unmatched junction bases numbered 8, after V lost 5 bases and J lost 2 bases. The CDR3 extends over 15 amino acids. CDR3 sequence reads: CASSPSGGGQETQYF. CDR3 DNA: TGTGCCAGCAGCCCCTCGGGCGGGGGTCAAGAGACCCAGTACTTC.

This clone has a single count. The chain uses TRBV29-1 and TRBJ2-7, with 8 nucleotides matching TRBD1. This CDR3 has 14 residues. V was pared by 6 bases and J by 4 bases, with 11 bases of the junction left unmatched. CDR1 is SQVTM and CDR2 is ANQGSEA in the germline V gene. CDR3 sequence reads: CSVNTGTGSYEQYF. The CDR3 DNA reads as TGCAGCGTAAACACCGGGACAGGCTCTTACGAGCAGTACTTC.

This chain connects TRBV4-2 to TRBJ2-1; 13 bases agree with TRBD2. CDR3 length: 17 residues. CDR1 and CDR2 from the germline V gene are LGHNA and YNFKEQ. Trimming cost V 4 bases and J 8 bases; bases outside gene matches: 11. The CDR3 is CASSPRLAGGRSHEQFF. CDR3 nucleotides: TGTGCCAGCAGCCCCCGACTAGCGGGGGGCCGGTCCCATGAGCAGTTCTTC.

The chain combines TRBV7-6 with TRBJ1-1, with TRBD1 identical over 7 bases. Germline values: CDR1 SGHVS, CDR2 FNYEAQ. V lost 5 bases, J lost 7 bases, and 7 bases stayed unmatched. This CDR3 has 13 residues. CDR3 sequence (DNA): TGTGCCAGCAGCCTAAAACGGGACAGTGAAGCTTTCTTT. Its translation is CASSLKRDSEAFF.

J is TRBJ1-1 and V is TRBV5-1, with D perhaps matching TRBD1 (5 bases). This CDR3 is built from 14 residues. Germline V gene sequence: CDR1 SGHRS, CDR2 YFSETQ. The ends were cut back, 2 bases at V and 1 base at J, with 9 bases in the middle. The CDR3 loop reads CASSLQASNTEAFF. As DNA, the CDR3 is TGCGCCAGCAGCTTACAGGCTTCGAACACTGAAGCTTTCTTT.

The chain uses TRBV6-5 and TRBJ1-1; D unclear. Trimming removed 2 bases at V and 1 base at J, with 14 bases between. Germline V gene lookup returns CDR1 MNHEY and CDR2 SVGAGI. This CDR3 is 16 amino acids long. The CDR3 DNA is TGTGCCAGCAGTTACGAGGCCCCCGGAACGAACACTGAAGCTTTCTTT. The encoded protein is CASSYEAPGTNTEAFF.